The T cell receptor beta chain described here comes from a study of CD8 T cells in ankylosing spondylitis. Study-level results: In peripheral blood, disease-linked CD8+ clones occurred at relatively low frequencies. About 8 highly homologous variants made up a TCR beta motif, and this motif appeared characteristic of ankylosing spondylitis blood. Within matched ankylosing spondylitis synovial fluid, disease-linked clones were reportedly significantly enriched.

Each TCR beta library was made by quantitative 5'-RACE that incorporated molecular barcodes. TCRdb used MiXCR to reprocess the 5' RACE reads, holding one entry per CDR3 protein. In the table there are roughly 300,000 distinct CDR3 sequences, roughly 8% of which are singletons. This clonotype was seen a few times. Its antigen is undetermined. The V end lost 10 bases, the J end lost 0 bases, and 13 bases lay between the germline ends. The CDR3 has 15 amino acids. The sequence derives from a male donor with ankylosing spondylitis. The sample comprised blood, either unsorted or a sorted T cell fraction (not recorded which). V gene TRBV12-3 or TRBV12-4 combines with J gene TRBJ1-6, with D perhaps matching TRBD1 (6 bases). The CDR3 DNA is TGTGCCACCAAGACAGGAGACTCCTATAATTCACCCCTCCACTTT. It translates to CATKTGDSYNSPLHF.